Sequencing of this T cell receptor beta chain was carried out in a study of control samples from healthy donors and cancer patients. The CDR3 loop spans 16 amino acids. Germline V gives CDR1 SGHRS, CDR2 YFSETQ. V gave up 4 bases and J gave up 5 bases; unmatched junction bases: 8. Produced via immunoSEQ multiplex PCR; TCRdb's table is partial and in-frame only. The table includes more than 85,000 clones, less than 95% detected once. This TCR came from a human donor in good health. The donor label of this sample is uncertain. Sequenced sample: blood. The chain links TRBV5-1 to TRBJ2-3, with 12 bases fitting TRBD1. DNA for the CDR3: TGCGCCAGCAGCAGGGGGACAGGGGGCCTTCTAGATACGCAGTATTTT. Translation: CASSRGTGGLLDTQYF.